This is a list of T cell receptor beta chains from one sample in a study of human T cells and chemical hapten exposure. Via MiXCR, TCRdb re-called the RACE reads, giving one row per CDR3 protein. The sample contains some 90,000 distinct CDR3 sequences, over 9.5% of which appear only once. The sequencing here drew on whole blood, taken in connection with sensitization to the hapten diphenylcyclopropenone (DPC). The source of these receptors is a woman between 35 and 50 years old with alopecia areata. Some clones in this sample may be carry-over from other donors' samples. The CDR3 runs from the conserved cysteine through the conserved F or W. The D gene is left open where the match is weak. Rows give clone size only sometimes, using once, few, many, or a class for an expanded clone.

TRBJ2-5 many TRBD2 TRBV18 TGTGCCAGCTCACCCTCTAGCGGTCAAGAGACCCAGTACTTC CASSPSSGQETQYF
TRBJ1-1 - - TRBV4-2 TGTGCCAGCAGCCAAGGTAGGGATACTGAAGCTTTCTTT CASSQGRDTEAFF
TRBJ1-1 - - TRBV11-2 TGTGCCAGCAGCTTAGTGGTTGAAGCTTTCTTT CASSLVVEAFF
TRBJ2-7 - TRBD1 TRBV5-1 TGCGCCAGCAGCCCCGGGACAGGGGTCTACGAGCAGTACTTC CASSPGTGVYEQYF
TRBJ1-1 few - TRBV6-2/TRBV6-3 TGTGCCAGCAGGCCCCACCAGGACGCGAACACTGAAGCTTTCTTT CASRPHQDANTEAFF
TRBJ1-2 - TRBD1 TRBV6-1 TGTGCCAGCAGTGAAGGAACAGGGGGAGACTATGGCTACACCTTC CASSEGTGGDYGYTF
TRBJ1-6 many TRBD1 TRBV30 TGTGCCTGGACAGGGGGAAAGAATTCACCCCTCCACTTT CAWTGGKNSPLHF
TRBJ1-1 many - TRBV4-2 TGTGCCAGCAGCCAAACTACAGGGTCTAGGAACACTGAAGCTTTCTTT CASSQTTGSRNTEAFF
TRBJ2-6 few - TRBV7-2 TGTGCCAGCAGCCCCAGTAGCTCTGGGGCCAACGTCCTGACTTTC CASSPSSSGANVLTF
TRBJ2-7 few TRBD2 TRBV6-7 TGTGCCAGCAGGGGGGGGGAGACAGTAACCTACGAGCAGTACTTC CASRGGETVTYEQYF
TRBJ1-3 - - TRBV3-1 TGTGCCAGCAGCCAAATCGGGCTCTCTGGAAACACCATATATTTT CASSQIGLSGNTIYF
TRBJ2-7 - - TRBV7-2 TGTGCCAGCAGCTTAGTCAGGGGGGACTACGAGCAGTACTTC CASSLVRGDYEQYF
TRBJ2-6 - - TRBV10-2 TGCGCCAGCACCACAGCCGGGGCCAACGTCCTGACTTTC CASTTAGANVLTF
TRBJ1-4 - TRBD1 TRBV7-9 TGTGCCAGCAGCTCGTTATTTCAGGGGGCCGGAGAAAAACTGTTTTTT CASSSLFQGAGEKLFF
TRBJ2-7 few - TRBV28 TGTGCCAGCAGTTCACTGGACGTAGCTTTACCGGGGGAGCAGTACTTC CASSSLDVALPGEQYF
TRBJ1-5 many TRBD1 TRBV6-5 TGTGCCAGCAGGCCTAGGGACAGGAGAAATCAGCCCCAGCATTTT CASRPRDRRNQPQHF
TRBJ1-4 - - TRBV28 TGTGCCAGCAGCTTACAAGGATCAGGGACAACTAATGAAAAACTGTTTTTT CASSLQGSGTTNEKLFF
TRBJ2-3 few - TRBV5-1 TGCGCCAGCAGCCGTGGACCATCGCAAGCAGATACGCAGTATTTT CASSRGPSQADTQYF
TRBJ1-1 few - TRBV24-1 TGTGCCACCAGTCGCGGGGGGCCAGGCACTGAAGCTTTCTTT CATSRGGPGTEAFF
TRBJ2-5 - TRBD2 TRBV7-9 TGTGCCAGCAGCTTCGGGCGGGAGAGAGGAGAGACCCAGTACTTC CASSFGRERGETQYF
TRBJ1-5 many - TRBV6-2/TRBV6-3 TGTGCCAGCAGAGGGCCGGGAAATCAGCCCCAGCATTTT CASRGPGNQPQHF
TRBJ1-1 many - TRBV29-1 TGCAGCGTGAGATCATCATTGGGCACTGAAGCTTTCTTT CSVRSSLGTEAFF
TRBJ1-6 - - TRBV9 TGTGCCAGCAGCGTAGACCCCTATAATTCACCCCTCCACTTT CASSVDPYNSPLHF
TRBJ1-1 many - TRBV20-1 TGCAGTGCTTCCGGGCTATCGAACACTGAAGCTTTCTTT CSASGLSNTEAFF
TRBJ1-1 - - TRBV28 TGTGCCAGCAGCTACGGGGGGATTAGAGCTTTCTTT CASSYGGIRAFF
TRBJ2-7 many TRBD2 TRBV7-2 TGTGCCAGTCTTCCGGGAGGGTCCGACTCCTACGAGCAGTACTTC CASLPGGSDSYEQYF
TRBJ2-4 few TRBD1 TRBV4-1 TGCGCCAGCAGCCAAGACAGACAGGGGGTAGCCAAAAACATTCAGTACTTC CASSQDRQGVAKNIQYF
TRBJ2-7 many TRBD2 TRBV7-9 TGTGCCAGCAGCCGGTACCTTAGCGGGAGCTCCTACGAGCAGTACTTC CASSRYLSGSSYEQYF
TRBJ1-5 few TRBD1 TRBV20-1 TGCAGTGCTAGAATAGCCCAGGGGGCAAAATTCAGCAATCAGCCCCAGCATTTT CSARIAQGAKFSNQPQHF
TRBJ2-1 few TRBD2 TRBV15 TGTGCCACCAGCAGAGATATGAGTAGCGGGTCGGATGAGCAGTTCTTC CATSRDMSSGSDEQFF
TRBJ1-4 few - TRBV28 TGTGCCAGCAGTTTCCCCATGCAAGCAACTAATGAAAAACTGTTTTTT CASSFPMQATNEKLFF
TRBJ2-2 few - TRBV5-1 TGCGCCAGCAGCGTCCTCATGACCGGGGAGCTGTTTTTT CASSVLMTGELFF
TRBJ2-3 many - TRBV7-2 TGTGCCAGCAGCAGACCGATGGGCGGCGATACGCAGTATTTT CASSRPMGGDTQYF
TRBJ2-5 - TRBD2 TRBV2 TGTGCCAGCAAGAGACTAGCGGGAGACCAAGAGACCCAGTACTTC CASKRLAGDQETQYF
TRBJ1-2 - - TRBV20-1 TGCAGTGCTAGAGCCCCCAGTTCGGGCTATGGCTACACCTTC CSARAPSSGYGYTF
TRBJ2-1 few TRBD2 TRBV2 TGTGCCAGCACCGGGACTAGTTCCGGCAATGAGCAGTTCTTC CASTGTSSGNEQFF
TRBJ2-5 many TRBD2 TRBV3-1 TGTGCCAGCAGCCAAGATAGTGTGGGACTAGCGGAACAAGAGACCCAGTACTTC CASSQDSVGLAEQETQYF
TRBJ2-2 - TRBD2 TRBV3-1 TGTGCCAGCAGCCCACTGGGGACTAGCGGGGGCGAGAACACCGGGGAGCTGTTTTTT CASSPLGTSGGENTGELFF
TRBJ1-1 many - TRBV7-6 TGTGCCAGCAGCTCAGGCCGGCCAGCTGAAGCTTTCTTT CASSSGRPAEAFF
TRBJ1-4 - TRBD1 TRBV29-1 TGCGGCGTGTGGGTCGGGACAGCTAGTGAAAAACTGTTTTTT CGVWVGTASEKLFF
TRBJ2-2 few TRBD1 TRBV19 TGTGCCAGTAGTATGATCGGCGGGACAGGGGTCCCCGGGGAGCTGTTTTTT CASSMIGGTGVPGELFF
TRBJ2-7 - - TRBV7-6 TGTGCCAGCAGCCCCCGTCAAGGCTACGAGCAGTACTTC CASSPRQGYEQYF
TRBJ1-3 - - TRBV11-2 TGTGCCAGCAGCCCCTACCCTACAGGCCACTCTGGAAACACCATATATTTT CASSPYPTGHSGNTIYF
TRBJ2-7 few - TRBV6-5 TGTGCCAGCAGCGGGGTGGGGCCTACCGAGCAGTACTTC CASSGVGPTEQYF
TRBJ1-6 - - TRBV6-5 TGTGCCAGCAGTTTTTCCGGTTCACCCCTCCACTTT CASSFSGSPLHF
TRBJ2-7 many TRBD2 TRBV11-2 TGTGCCAGCAGCTTAGTAGGGGTCGGGACTAGAGCCTACGAGCAGTACTTC CASSLVGVGTRAYEQYF
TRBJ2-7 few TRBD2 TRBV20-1 TGCAGTGCTAGAGACCCGACTAGCGCGGGCGAGCAGTACTTC CSARDPTSAGEQYF
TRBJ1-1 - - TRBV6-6 TGTGCCAGCAGTTACCTACTGACAGGTGGGGAAGCTTTCTTT CASSYLLTGGEAFF
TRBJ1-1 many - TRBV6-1 TGTGCCAGCAGTGTTGGTGGACCGCGGGACACTGAAGCTTTCTTT CASSVGGPRDTEAFF
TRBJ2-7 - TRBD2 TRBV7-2 TGTGCCAGCAGCGCTACCAAGAGCGGGAGGGCCGTCTACGAGCAGTACTTC CASSATKSGRAVYEQYF
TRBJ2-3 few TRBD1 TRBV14 TGTGCCAGCAGCCAAGACGGGCAGGGGGCAGATACGCAGTATTTT CASSQDGQGADTQYF
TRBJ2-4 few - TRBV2 TGTGCCAGCAGCGAACCAAGGGGGCCTAGCGGGAAAAACATTCAGTACTTC CASSEPRGPSGKNIQYF
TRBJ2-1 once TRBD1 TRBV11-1 TGTGCCAGCAGGGACAAGGGGGCTTACAATGAGCAGTTCTTC CASRDKGAYNEQFF
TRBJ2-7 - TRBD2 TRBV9 TGTGCCAGCAGCGCCCACGGGACTACCTACGAGCAGTACTTC CASSAHGTTYEQYF
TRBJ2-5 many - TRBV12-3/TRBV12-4 TGTGCCAGTACCGACAGGCAAGAGACCCAGTACTTC CASTDRQETQYF